The T cell receptor (beta chain) described here comes from a study of T cell responses to AZD1222 COVID-19 vaccine. This clone appeared once. The antigen is not known. Assay: immunoSEQ multiplex PCR; the TCRdb copy retains only in-frame clones and omits some. The sample has about 180,000 clones; less than 90% are singletons. V was pared by 4 bases and J by 12 bases, with 14 bases between. Germline V gene sequence: CDR1 SGHRS, CDR2 YFSETQ. The CDR3 loop spans 12 amino acids. Findings of the study overall: Spike-specific TCRs gained breadth and depth after people received two AZD1222 doses.

This chain uses TRBV5-1 with TRBJ2-1; TRBD2 is a possible D gene (6 bases). Specimen: peripheral blood, collected on day 0 of AZD1222 vaccination. This TCR came from an adult in good health. The CDR3 here is CASSPGEARQFF. The CDR3 nucleotides are TGCGCCAGCAGCCCGGGAGAAGCGAGGCAGTTCTTC.